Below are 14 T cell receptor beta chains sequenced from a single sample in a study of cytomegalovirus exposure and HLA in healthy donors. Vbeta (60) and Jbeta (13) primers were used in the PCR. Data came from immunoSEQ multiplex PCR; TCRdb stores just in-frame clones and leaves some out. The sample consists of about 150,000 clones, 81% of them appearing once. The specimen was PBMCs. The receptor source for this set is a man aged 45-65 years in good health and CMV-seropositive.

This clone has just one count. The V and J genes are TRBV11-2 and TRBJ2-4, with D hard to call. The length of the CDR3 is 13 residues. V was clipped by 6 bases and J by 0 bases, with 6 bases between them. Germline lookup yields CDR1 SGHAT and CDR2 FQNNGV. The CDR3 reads CASRELAKNIQYF. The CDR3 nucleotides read TGTGCCAGCAGAGAACTAGCCAAAAACATTCAGTACTTC. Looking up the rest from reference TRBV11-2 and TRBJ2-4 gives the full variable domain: EAGVAQSPRYKIIEKRQSVAFWCNPISGHATLYWYQQILGQGPKLLIQFQNNGVVDDSQLPKDRFSAERLKGVDSTLKIQPAKLEDSAVYLCASRELAKNIQYFGAGTRLSVL.

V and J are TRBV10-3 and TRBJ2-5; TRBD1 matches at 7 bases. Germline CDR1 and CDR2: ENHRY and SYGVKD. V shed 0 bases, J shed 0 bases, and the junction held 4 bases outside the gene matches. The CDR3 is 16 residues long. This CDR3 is CAISESQGEYQETQYF. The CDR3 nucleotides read TGTGCCATCAGTGAGTCCCAGGGGGAGTACCAAGAGACCCAGTACTTC.

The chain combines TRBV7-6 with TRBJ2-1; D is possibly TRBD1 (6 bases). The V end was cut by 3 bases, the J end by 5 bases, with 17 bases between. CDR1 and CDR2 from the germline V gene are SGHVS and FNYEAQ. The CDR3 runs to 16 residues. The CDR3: CASSFKWQGRNNEQFF. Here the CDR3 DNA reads TGTGCCAGCAGCTTTAAGTGGCAGGGGCGGAACAATGAGCAGTTCTTC.

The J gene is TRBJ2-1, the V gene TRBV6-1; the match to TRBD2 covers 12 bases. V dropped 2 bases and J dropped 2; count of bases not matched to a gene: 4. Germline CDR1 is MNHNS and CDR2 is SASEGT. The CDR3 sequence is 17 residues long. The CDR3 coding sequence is TGTGCCAGCAGTGAAACCCGGACTAGCGGGACCTACAATGAGCAGTTCTTC. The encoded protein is CASSETRTSGTYNEQFF.

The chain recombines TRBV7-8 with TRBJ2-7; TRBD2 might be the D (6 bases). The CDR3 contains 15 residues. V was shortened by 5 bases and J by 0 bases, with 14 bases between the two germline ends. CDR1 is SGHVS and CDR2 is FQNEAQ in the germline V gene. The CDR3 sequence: CASSPYGGSSYEQYF. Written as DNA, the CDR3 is TGTGCCAGCAGCCCGTACGGGGGAAGCTCCTACGAGCAGTACTTC.

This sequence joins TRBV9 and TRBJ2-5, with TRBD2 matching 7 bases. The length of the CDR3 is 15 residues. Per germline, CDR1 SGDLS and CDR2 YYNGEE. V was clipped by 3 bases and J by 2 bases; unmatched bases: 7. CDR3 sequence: CASSASGTIQETQYF. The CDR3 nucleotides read TGTGCCAGCAGCGCCAGCGGGACCATTCAAGAGACCCAGTACTTC. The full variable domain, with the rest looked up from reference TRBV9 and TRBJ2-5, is DSGVTQTPKHLITATGQRVTLRCSPRSGDLSVYWYQQSLDQGLQFLIQYYNGEERAKGNILERFSAQQFPDLHSELNLSSLELGDSALYFCASSASGTIQETQYFGPGTRLLVL.

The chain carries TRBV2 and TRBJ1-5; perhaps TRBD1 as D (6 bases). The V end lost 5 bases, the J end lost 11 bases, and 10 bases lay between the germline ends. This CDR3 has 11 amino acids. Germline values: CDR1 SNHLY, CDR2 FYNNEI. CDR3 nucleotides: TGTGCCAGCAGTTGGGGGGGCACCCAGCATTTT. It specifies CASSWGGTQHF.

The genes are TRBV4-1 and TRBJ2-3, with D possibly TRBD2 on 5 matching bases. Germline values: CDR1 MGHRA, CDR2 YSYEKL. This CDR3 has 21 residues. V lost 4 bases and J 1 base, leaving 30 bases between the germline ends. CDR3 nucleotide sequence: TGCGCCAGCAGCCGCTCTCGACCAAGTCTTAGCGCAATCGGGGGCACAGATACGCAGTATTTT. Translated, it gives CASSRSRPSLSAIGGTDTQYF.

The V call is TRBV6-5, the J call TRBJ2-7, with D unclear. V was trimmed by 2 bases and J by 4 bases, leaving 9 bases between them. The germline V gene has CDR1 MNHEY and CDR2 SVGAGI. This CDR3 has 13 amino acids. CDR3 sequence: CASSYDSLYEQYF. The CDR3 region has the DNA TGTGCCAGCAGTTACGATAGCCTGTACGAGCAGTACTTC.

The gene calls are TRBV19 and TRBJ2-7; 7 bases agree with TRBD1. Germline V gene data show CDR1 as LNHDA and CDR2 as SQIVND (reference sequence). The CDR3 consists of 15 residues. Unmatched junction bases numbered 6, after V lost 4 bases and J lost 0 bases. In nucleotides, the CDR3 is TGTGCCAGTAGTAAGGGGGCAAGCGTCTCCTACGAGCAGTACTTC. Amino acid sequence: CASSKGASVSYEQYF.

CDR3 sequence reads: CASSSADRGNMNTEAFF. The CDR3 nucleotides read TGTGCCAGCAGCTCCGCAGACAGGGGAAATATGAACACTGAAGCTTTCTTT. J is TRBJ1-1 and V is TRBV7-2; 8 nucleotides align to TRBD1. J lost 0 bases, V lost 4 bases, and 10 bases had no gene match. CDR3 length: 17 residues. The germline gives CDR1 SGHTA, CDR2 FQGNSA. Complete variable domain (other parts from reference TRBV7-2 and TRBJ1-1): GAGVSQSPSNKVTEKGKDVELRCDPISGHTALYWYRQSLGQGLEFLIYFQGNSAPDKSGLPSDRFSAERTGGSVSTLTIQRTQQEDSAVYLCASSSADRGNMNTEAFFGQGTRLTVV.

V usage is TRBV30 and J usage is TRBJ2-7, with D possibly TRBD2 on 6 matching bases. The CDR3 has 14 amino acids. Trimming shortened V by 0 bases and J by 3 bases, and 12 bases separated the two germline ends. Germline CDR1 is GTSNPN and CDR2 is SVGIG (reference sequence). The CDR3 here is CAWSVGGASYEQYF. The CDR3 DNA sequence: TGTGCCTGGAGTGTAGGAGGGGCTAGCTACGAGCAGTACTTC.

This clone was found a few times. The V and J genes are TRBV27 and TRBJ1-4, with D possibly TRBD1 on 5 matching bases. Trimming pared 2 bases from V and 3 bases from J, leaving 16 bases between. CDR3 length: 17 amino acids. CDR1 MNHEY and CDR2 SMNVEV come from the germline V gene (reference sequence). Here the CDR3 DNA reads TGTGCCAGCAGTTTACCACCCAGGGCGGGAGCTAATGAAAAACTGTTTTTT. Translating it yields CASSLPPRAGANEKLFF.

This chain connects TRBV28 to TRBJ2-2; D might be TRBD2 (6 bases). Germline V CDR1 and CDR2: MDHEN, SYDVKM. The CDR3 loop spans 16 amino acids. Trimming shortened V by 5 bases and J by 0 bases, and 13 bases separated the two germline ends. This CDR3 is CASSGGRGTNTGELFF. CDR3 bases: TGTGCCAGCAGTGGGGGTCGCGGGACGAACACCGGGGAGCTGTTTTTT.